This paragraph reports one T cell receptor beta chain. This sample also contains other DNA sequences that code for the same CDR3. These data are taken from a study of blood T cell repertoires in COVID-19. For the study at large: COVID-19 samples from acute and convalescent phases originated in the United States, Italy and Spain. Nucleic acid was either cDNA or gDNA, and it came from T cells, B-cell-depleted T cells, or PBMCs.

As handled by the study authors: Reference gene primer amplification in the assay estimated nucleated cell counts. Generated by immunoSEQ multiplex PCR, the TCRdb table keeps only in-frame clones and is missing some. V and J calls and clone size are those listed in that table; D and trimming were worked out from the DNA. The profile covers 300,000 to 400,000 clones, with over 75% appearing a single time and 1% taken by the ten largest. The germline CDR1 and CDR2 sequences are SEHNR and FQNEAQ (reference sequence). Losses at the gene ends were 5 bases for V and 6 bases for J; bases not matched to a gene: 6. The CDR3 loop spans 15 amino acids.

The chain combines TRBV7-9 with TRBJ2-2; 10 bases line up with TRBD1. The sequenced sample consisted of peripheral blood. This receptor was identified in a man between 45 and 60 years old with active or convalescent COVID-19. Here the CDR3 reads CASSPGTGVAGELFF. The CDR3, as DNA: TGTGCCAGCAGCCCCGGGACAGGGGTAGCCGGGGAGCTGTTTTTT.